The 22 T cell receptor beta chains reported below all come from one sample, sequenced in a study of shared clonotypes between healthy human individuals. Assay used: immunoSEQ multiplex PCR; TCRdb lists only in-frame clones, some missing. The sample records 2,100,000 or so clones, approximately 96% being singletons. The sample was naive CD4+ T cells sorted from blood. As for subset: CD45RA+ positively selected. These receptors originate from a man younger than 35 in good health.

This chain uses TRBV11-2 with TRBJ2-1; D gene uncertain. The CDR3 extends over 15 amino acids. Germline lookup yields CDR1 SGHAT and CDR2 FQNNGV. Trimming stripped 2 bases from V and 8 bases from J, with 16 bases between. The CDR3 DNA reads TGTGCCAGCAGCTTACGCATTTTAGGTCGGGATGAGCAGTTCTTC. The encoded protein is CASSLRILGRDEQFF. The full variable domain, with the rest looked up from reference TRBV11-2 and TRBJ2-1, is EAGVAQSPRYKIIEKRQSVAFWCNPISGHATLYWYQQILGQGPKLLIQFQNNGVVDDSQLPKDRFSAERLKGVDSTLKIQPAKLEDSAVYLCASSLRILGRDEQFFGPGTRLTVL.

The rearrangement uses TRBV29-1 and TRBJ2-5, with 10 bases that match TRBD2. The CDR3 is 13 amino acids. After removal of 6 bases from V and 6 bases from J, the junction contained 7 bases not matched to a gene. Germline V CDR1 and CDR2: SQVTM, ANQGSEA. The CDR3 protein is CSVLAGGTKTQYF. The CDR3 bases are TGCAGCGTCTTAGCGGGGGGCACGAAGACCCAGTACTTC.

This clone has just one count. The J gene is TRBJ2-1, the V gene TRBV28; D ambiguous. Trimming stripped 2 bases from V and 15 bases from J, with 11 bases between. This CDR3 contains 11 residues. CDR1 and CDR2 (germline): MDHEN, SYDVKM. The CDR3 nucleotides are TGTGCCAGCAGTTTAGGGGTAGGATCGTTCTTC. Its translation: CASSLGVGSFF.

This chain uses TRBV6-4 with TRBJ1-2; D is uncertain. This CDR3 is 13 amino acids long. Germline CDR1 MRHNA, CDR2 SNTAGT. Between the trimmed V and J ends, which lost 3 bases and 0 bases, there was a span of 5 bases. The CDR3 region has the DNA TGTGCCAGCAGTGAATCGGCTAACTATGGCTACACCTTC. It is translated as CASSESANYGYTF.

The chain has TRBV10-3 and TRBJ2-2, with 7 bases fitting TRBD1. Germline assignment: CDR1 ENHRY and CDR2 SYGVKD. The CDR3 consists of 15 residues. V shed 0 bases, J shed 6 bases, and the junction held 4 bases outside the gene matches. CDR3 nucleotides: TGTGCCATCAGTGAGTCCGACAGGGTGGCCGGGGAGCTGTTTTTT. Its protein product is CAISESDRVAGELFF.

The rearrangement links TRBV5-1 to TRBJ1-2; D possibly corresponds to TRBD1 (5 bases). V dropped 4 bases and J dropped 1 base, with 11 bases sitting between them. The length of the CDR3 is 14 residues. Per germline, CDR1 SGHRS and CDR2 YFSETQ. The CDR3 loop is CASSLTDFNYGYTF. In DNA form, the CDR3 reads TGCGCCAGCAGCCTGACAGACTTTAACTATGGCTACACCTTC.

The V and J genes are TRBV29-1 and TRBJ1-4; 7 positions match TRBD1. The CDR3 length is 14 residues. Losses at the gene ends were 6 bases for V and 5 bases for J; bases not matched to a gene: 9. The germline gives CDR1 SQVTM, CDR2 ANQGSEA. Written as DNA, the CDR3 is TGCAGCGTCCTACACTGGGACAGCAATGAAAAACTGTTTTTT. As protein: CSVLHWDSNEKLFF.

The rearrangement joins TRBV5-6 to TRBJ2-5, with D possibly being TRBD1 (5 bases). Germline CDR1 reads SGHDT; CDR2 reads YYEEEE. The CDR3 totals 14 residues. V lost 4 bases, J lost 1 base, and 11 bases lay in between. CDR3 in amino acids: CASSRGSFQETQYF. The CDR3 nucleotides are TGTGCCAGCAGCAGGGGCAGCTTCCAAGAGACCCAGTACTTC. Based on the CDR3 plus reference TRBV5-6 and TRBJ2-5, the full variable domain is DAGVTQSPTHLIKTRGQQVTLRCSPKSGHDTVSWYQQALGQGPQFIFQYYEEEERQRGNFPDRFSGHQFPNYSSELNVNALLLGDSALYLCASSRGSFQETQYFGPGTRLLVL.

The gene calls are TRBV10-3 and TRBJ2-3; tentatively, D is TRBD2 (5 bases). Germline CDR1 is ENHRY and CDR2 is SYGVKD. This CDR3 has 14 amino acids. Trimming took off 2 bases at V and 4 bases at J, with 10 bases between the two ends. CDR3 nucleotide sequence: TGTGCCATCAGTGAGGGACTTGGGGCAGATACGCAGTATTTT. It translates to CAISEGLGADTQYF.

The J gene is TRBJ2-1, the V gene TRBV28; D might be TRBD2 (6 bases). V lost 6 bases and J lost 7, with 19 bases in between. This CDR3 has 15 residues. The germline V gene has CDR1 MDHEN and CDR2 SYDVKM. CDR3 nucleotides: TGTGCCAGCAGCCCTACGGGACTGCATGTAAATGAGCAGTTCTTC. Encoded protein: CASSPTGLHVNEQFF.

The chain joins TRBV7-2 to TRBJ2-1; D call uncertain. This CDR3 region has 16 residues. From germline, CDR1 is SGHTA and CDR2 FQGNSA. Trimming took off 2 bases at V and 0 bases at J, with 11 bases between the two ends. DNA of the CDR3: TGTGCCAGCAGCTTAACTCAGGCCCCCTCCTACAATGAGCAGTTCTTC. Translating gives CASSLTQAPSYNEQFF.

This clone is a singleton in its sample. This chain connects TRBV5-1 to TRBJ2-3; 7 bases agree with TRBD2. V lost 0 bases, J lost 0 bases, and 4 bases stayed unmatched. Looked up from germline, CDR1 is SGHRS and CDR2 is YFSETQ. CDR3 size: 16 residues. The CDR3: CASSLELGGSTDTQYF. The CDR3 DNA reads as TGCGCCAGCAGCTTGGAGCTGGGGGGGAGCACAGATACGCAGTATTTT.

The V gene is TRBV13, the J gene TRBJ2-5; 10 nucleotides align to TRBD2. V was clipped by 1 base and J by 4 bases; unmatched bases: 12. There are 18 residues in the CDR3. Germline V gives CDR1 PRHDT, CDR2 FYEKMQ (reference sequence). This chain's CDR3 is CASSLARLAGEVRETQYF. The CDR3 nucleotides read TGTGCCAGCAGCTTAGCTCGGCTAGCGGGGGAGGTCAGAGAGACCCAGTACTTC.

Of note for this clone: Other DNA sequences in the same sample also yield this CDR3. CDR3 region: CAWSGQGGNQPQHF. As DNA, the CDR3 is TGTGCCTGGAGTGGACAGGGGGGCAATCAGCCCCAGCATTTT. The J gene is TRBJ1-5, the V gene TRBV30; 9 bases line up with TRBD1. The CDR3 runs 14 residues. Germline trimming cut 1 base from V and 2 bases from J; bases unmatched to any gene: 0. Germline CDR1 GTSNPN, CDR2 SVGIG (reference sequence). The complete variable domain, with remaining parts taken from reference TRBV30 and TRBJ1-5, reads SQTIHQWPATLVQPVGSPLSLECTVEGTSNPNLYWYRQAAGRGLQLLFYSVGIGQISSEVPQNLSASRPQDRQFILSSKKLLLSDSGFYLCAWSGQGGNQPQHFGDGTRLSIL.

The chain joins TRBV11-3 to TRBJ2-1, with 11 bases aligning to TRBD1. The CDR3 covers 13 residues. CDR1 is SGHNT, CDR2 YENEEA, per germline. The ends lost 7 bases at V and 8 bases at J; junction bases unmatched: 4. CDR3 loop: CASTKGQGDEQFF. The CDR3 DNA sequence: TGTGCCAGCACCAAGGGACAGGGGGATGAGCAGTTCTTC.

The chain recombines TRBV28 with TRBJ1-6, with D hard to call. Germline V CDR1 and CDR2: MDHEN, SYDVKM. The CDR3 has 15 residues. The V gene lost 2 bases and the J gene lost 6 bases, with 11 bases spanning the gap. This CDR3 is CASSLKGISNSPLHF. The CDR3 coding sequence is TGTGCCAGCAGTTTAAAAGGGATTAGTAATTCACCCCTCCACTTT.

The genes are TRBV5-4 and TRBJ1-2; tentatively, D is TRBD1 (5 bases). The V gene's germline CDR1 is SGHNT and CDR2 YYREEE (reference sequence). This CDR3 contains 16 residues. V was pared by 2 bases and J by 8 bases, with 22 bases between. DNA for the CDR3: TGTGCCAGCAGCTTTGGGGCAGCCCAGTACTATGAGGGCTACACCTTC. Translated: CASSFGAAQYYEGYTF. The full variable domain, completed using reference TRBV5-4 and TRBJ1-2, is ETGVTQSPTHLIKTRGQQVTLRCSSQSGHNTVSWYQQALGQGPQFIFQYYREEENGRGNFPPRFSGLQFPNYSSELNVNALELDDSALYLCASSFGAAQYYEGYTFGSGTRLTVV.

The chain has TRBV5-1 and TRBJ2-2, with D maybe TRBD2 (6 bases). Trimming cost V 3 bases and J 2 bases, with 11 bases left between them. CDR1 and CDR2 from the germline V gene are SGHRS and YFSETQ. The CDR3 covers 15 residues. CDR3 nucleotide sequence: TGCGCCAGCAGCTACCTCGGGAGAAACACCGGGGAGCTGTTTTTT. It codes for CASSYLGRNTGELFF.

The chain recombines TRBV5-1 with TRBJ2-5, with D perhaps matching TRBD2 (6 bases). V was shortened by 9 bases and J by 1 base, with 13 bases between the two germline ends. From germline, CDR1 is SGHRS and CDR2 YFSETQ. The CDR3 sequence is 13 residues long. Here the CDR3 DNA reads TGCGCCACCCGGAGGGCAGCCCAAGAGACCCAGTACTTC. Translation gives CATRRAAQETQYF.

This rearrangement joins TRBV6-1 to TRBJ2-1; TRBD2 is a possible D gene (5 bases). The CDR3 runs to 14 residues. V lost 7 bases and J 8 bases, leaving 18 bases between the germline ends. The germline V gene encodes CDR1 MNHNS and CDR2 SASEGT. The CDR3 reads CASNHREALDEQFF. Written as DNA, the CDR3 is TGTGCCAGCAATCATCGGGAAGCGTTAGATGAGCAGTTCTTC.

The chain is built from TRBV15 and TRBJ2-6, with D maybe TRBD2 (6 bases). This CDR3 contains 18 residues. Germline assignment: CDR1 LNHNV and CDR2 YYDKDF (reference sequence). The V gene lost 5 bases and the J gene lost 0 bases, with 17 bases spanning the gap. The CDR3 region is CATSGYIGRGSGANVLTF. CDR3 in DNA: TGTGCCACCAGCGGTTACATCGGGCGGGGCTCTGGGGCCAACGTCCTGACTTTC.

The V call is TRBV28, the J call TRBJ2-1, with a possible D match to TRBD2 (5 bases). V was clipped by 2 bases and J by 6 bases, with 20 bases between them. The germline CDR1 and CDR2 sequences are MDHEN and SYDVKM. The CDR3 contains 17 residues. Here the CDR3 reads CASSLRPLTSTLNEQFF. The CDR3 bases are TGTGCCAGCAGTTTACGCCCCCTAACTAGTACCCTCAATGAGCAGTTCTTC.